This T cell receptor beta chain was recovered during a study of regulatory T cells in long-lasting Graves disease. TCR beta libraries were built with iRepertoire HTBI primers and Arm-PCR of CDR3 regions. TCRdb re-called the multiplex PCR reads with MiXCR, one entry per CDR3 protein. The table lists roughly 500,000 distinct CDR3 sequences, 20% of them singletons, with roughly 8% in the top ten. Time point defined: persistent/refractory GD, antithyroid drugs over 5 years with positive TRAb. There was RNA extracted from PBMCs, and the TCR library was made from it. Each patient gave around 8.1 milliliters of EDTA-anticoagulated peripheral blood. Study-level points and caveats: A greater number of public clonotypes (roughly 2,700) was shared by persistent patients than by new patients (over 900).

Germline CDR1 SGHAT, CDR2 FQNNGV. The V gene end was trimmed by 6 bases and the J gene end by 4 bases; junction bases not matched to a gene: 11. This CDR3 region has 15 residues. The table lists this clonotype with many counts. Its target is unknown. V is TRBV11-2 and J is TRBJ2-7, with 8 bases aligning to TRBD1. The sample here was peripheral blood mononuclear cells (PBMCs), taken when the disease was refractory, from a patient treated with antithyroid drugs. This receptor was obtained from a female donor with Graves disease. The CDR3 here is CASRAGGRPPYEQYF. CDR3 sequence (DNA): TGTGCCAGCAGAGCAGGGGGCAGGCCCCCGTACGAGCAGTACTTC.